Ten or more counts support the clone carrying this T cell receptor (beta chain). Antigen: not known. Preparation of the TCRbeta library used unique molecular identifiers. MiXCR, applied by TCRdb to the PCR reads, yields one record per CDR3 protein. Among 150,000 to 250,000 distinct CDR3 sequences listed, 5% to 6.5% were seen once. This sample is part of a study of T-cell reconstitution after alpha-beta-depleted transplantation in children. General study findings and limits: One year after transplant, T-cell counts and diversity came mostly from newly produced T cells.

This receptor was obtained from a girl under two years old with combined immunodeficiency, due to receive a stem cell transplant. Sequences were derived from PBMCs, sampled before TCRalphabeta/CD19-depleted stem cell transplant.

The CDR3 protein is CASSQAGDTEAFF. CDR3 in DNA: TGCGCCAGCAGCCAAGCAGGGGACACTGAAGCTTTCTTT. V gene TRBV4-1 combines with J gene TRBJ1-1; tentatively, D is TRBD1 (6 bases). V was shortened by 1 base and J by 3 bases, with 6 bases between the two germline ends. The CDR3 runs 13 residues. Germline V CDR1 and CDR2: MGHRA, YSYEKL.